A single sample is the source of the 2 T cell receptor beta chains below, sequenced in a study of shared clonotypes between healthy human individuals. The protocol was immunoSEQ multiplex PCR, while the TCRdb copy is restricted to in-frame clones and leaves out a portion. The table shows about 2 million clones, with about 95% occurring only once. CD45RO negativity and positive selection for CCR7 defined naive CD8 cells, a population that excluded terminally differentiated effector memory CD45RA+ cells. The specimen was naive CD8+ T cells sorted from blood. These TCRs come from a man between 18 and 35 years old in good health.

The chain uses TRBV2 and TRBJ2-7; no clear D. Germline values: CDR1 SNHLY, CDR2 FYNNEI. This CDR3 is 11 amino acids long. The ends were cut back, 9 bases at V and 1 base at J, with 7 bases in the middle. The CDR3 DNA sequence: TGTGCCAGGGGCACGTCCTACGAGCAGTACTTC. Translated, it gives CARGTSYEQYF.

This chain joins TRBV6-1 and TRBJ2-7, with D perhaps TRBD2 (6 bases). CDR1 is MNHNS, CDR2 SASEGT, per germline. The CDR3 has 10 amino acids. Deletions cut 11 bases from V and 5 bases from J, with 10 bases between. The CDR3 protein is CAAGGNEQYF. The CDR3 region has the DNA TGTGCCGCAGGAGGGAACGAGCAGTACTTC.